This record concerns one T cell receptor (beta chain) sequence. Its antigen is not known. This record comes from a study of identical twins. MiXCR, run by TCRdb on the 5' RACE reads, gives a single entry per CDR3 protein. The sample holds 1.5 million or so distinct CDR3 sequences; around 33% are singletons and the top ten take approximately 0.29%. Study results and limitations: Twins shared out-of-frame alpha sequences with excess low generation probability.

Sequencing input: cord blood. This receptor was taken from a newborn girl in good health.

CDR3 protein: CASSFGLAGLGELFF. The CDR3 DNA follows: TGTGCCAGCAGTTTTGGTCTAGCGGGACTTGGGGAGCTGTTTTTT. The genes are TRBV12-3 or TRBV12-4 and TRBJ2-2; 9 bases line up with TRBD2. The CDR3 contains 15 residues. Trimming at V came to 3 bases and at J to 8 bases, leaving 7 bases not matched to a gene.